The present entry profiles one T cell receptor (beta chain) with its context. These data originate in a study of CD4+ T cells in melanoma. The repertoire was sequenced with immunoSEQ multiplex PCR; TCRdb's copy has only in-frame clones and lacks some. The profile covers about 54,000 clones, with over 60% appearing a single time and about 5.1% taken by the ten largest. The length of the CDR3 is 15 residues. CDR1 is SGHKS and CDR2 is YYEKEE in the germline V gene (reference sequence). V was clipped by 0 bases and J by 0 bases, with 6 bases between them. The sequencing sample was made of tumor tissue. The source is a human donor with melanoma. The V gene is TRBV5-5, the J gene TRBJ2-2; D ambiguous. CDR3 amino acids: CASSLVQTNTGELFF. The CDR3 coding sequence is TGTGCCAGCAGCTTGGTCCAAACGAACACCGGGGAGCTGTTTTTT.